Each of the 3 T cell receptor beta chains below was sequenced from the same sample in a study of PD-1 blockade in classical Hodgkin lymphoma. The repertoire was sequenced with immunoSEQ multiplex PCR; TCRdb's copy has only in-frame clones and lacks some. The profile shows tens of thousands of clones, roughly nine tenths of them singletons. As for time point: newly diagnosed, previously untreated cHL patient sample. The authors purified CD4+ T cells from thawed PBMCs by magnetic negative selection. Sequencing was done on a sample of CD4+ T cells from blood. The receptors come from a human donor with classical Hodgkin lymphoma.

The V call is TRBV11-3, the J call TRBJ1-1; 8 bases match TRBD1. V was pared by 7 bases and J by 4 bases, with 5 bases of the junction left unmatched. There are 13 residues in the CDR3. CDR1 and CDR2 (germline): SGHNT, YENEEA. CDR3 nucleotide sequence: TGTGCCAGCAAACAGGGGGATGGCACTGAAGCTTTCTTT. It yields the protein CASKQGDGTEAFF.

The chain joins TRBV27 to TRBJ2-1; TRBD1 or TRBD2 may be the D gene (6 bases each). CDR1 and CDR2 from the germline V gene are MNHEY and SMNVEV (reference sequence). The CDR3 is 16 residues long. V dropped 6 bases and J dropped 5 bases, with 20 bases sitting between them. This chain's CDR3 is CASSPWRGARNNEQFF. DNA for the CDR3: TGTGCCAGCAGCCCATGGAGGGGGGCCCGTAACAATGAGCAGTTCTTC.

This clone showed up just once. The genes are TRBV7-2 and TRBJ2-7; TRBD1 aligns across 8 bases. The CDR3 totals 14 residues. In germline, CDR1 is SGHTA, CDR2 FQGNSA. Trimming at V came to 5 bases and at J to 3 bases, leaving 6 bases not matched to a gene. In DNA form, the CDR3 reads TGTGCCAGCAGCCGGACAGGGTCCTTCTACGAGCAGTACTTC. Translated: CASSRTGSFYEQYF.